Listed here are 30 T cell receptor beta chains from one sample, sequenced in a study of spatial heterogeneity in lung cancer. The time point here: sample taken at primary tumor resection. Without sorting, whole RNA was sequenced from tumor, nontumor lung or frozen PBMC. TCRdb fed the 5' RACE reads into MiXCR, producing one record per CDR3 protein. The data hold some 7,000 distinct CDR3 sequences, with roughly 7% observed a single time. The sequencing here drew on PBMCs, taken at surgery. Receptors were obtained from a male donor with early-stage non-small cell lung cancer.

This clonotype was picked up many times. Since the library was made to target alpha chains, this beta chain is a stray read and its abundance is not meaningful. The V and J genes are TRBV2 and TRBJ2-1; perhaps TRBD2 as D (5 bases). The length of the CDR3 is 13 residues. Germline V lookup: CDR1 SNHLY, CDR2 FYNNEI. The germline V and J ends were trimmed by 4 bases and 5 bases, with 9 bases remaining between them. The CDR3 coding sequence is TGTGCCAGCAGTGGGGTCGGGGACAATGAGCAGTTCTTC. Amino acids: CASSGVGDNEQFF.

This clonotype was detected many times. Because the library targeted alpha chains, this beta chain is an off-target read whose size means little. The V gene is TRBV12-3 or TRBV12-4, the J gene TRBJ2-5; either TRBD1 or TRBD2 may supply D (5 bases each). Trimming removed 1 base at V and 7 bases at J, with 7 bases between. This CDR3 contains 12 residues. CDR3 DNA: TGTGCCAGCAGTTTAGTGAGGGGGACCCAGTACTTC. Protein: CASSLVRGTQYF.

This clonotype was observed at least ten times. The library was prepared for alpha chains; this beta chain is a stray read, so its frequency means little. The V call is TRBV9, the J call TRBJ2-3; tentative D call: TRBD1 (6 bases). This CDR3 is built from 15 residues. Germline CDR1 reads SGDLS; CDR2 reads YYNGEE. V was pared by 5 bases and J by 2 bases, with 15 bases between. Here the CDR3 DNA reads TGTGCCAGCAGTACGGACAGCACCTCCACAGATACGCAGTATTTT. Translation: CASSTDSTSTDTQYF.

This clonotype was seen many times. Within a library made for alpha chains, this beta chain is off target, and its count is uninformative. The CDR3 DNA sequence: TGTGCCAGCAGCTCAGACGTGGGCTCCTACAATGAGCAGTTCTTC. Encoded protein: CASSSDVGSYNEQFF. The chain carries TRBV7-2 and TRBJ2-1, with D hard to call. V was cut by 4 bases and J by 0 bases, with 10 bases left in between. Per germline, CDR1 SGHTA and CDR2 FQGNSA. This CDR3 is 15 amino acids long.

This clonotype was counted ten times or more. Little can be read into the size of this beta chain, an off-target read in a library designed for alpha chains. The CDR3 reads CASTLGPSSGYTF. CDR3 DNA: TGTGCCAGCACCTTGGGCCCGTCGTCTGGCTACACCTTC. The chain couples TRBV12-3 or TRBV12-4 to TRBJ1-2, with D unclear. V was pared by 7 bases and J by 7 bases, with 16 bases between. This CDR3 is built from 13 residues.

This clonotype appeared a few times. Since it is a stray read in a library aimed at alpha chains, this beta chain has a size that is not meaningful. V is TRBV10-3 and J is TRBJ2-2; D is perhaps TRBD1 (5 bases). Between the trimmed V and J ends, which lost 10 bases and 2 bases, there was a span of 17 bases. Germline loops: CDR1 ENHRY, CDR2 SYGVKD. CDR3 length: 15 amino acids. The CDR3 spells CATSVQGGNTGELFF. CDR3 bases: TGTGCCACCTCCGTCCAGGGCGGTAACACCGGGGAGCTGTTTTTT.

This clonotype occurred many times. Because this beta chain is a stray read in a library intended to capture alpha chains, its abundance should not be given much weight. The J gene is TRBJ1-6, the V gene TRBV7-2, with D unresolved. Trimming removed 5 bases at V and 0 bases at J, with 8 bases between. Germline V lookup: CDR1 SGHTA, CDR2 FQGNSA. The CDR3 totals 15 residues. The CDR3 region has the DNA TGTGCCAGCAGCCTCCAGAGCTCCTATAATTCACCCCTCCACTTT. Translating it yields CASSLQSSYNSPLHF.

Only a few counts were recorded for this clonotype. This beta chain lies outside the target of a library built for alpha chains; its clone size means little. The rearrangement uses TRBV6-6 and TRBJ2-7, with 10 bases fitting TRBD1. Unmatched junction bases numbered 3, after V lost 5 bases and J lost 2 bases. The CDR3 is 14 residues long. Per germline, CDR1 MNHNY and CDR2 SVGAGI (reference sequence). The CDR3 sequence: CASSGTGETYEQYF. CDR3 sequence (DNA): TGTGCCAGCAGTGGGACAGGGGAAACCTACGAGCAGTACTTC.

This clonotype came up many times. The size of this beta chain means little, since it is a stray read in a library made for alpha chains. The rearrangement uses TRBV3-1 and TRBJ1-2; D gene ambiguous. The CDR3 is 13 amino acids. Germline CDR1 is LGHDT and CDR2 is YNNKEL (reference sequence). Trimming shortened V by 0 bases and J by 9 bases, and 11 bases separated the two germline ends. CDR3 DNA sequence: TGTGCCAGCAGCCAAGACCCTCGAGATCGCTACACCTTC. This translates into CASSQDPRDRYTF.

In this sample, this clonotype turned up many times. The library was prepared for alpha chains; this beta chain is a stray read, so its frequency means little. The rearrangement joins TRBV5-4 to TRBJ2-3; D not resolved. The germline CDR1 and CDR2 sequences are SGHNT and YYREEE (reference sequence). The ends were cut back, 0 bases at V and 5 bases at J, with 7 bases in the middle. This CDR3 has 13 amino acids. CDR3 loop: CASSLGDLDTQYF. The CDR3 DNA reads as TGTGCCAGCAGCTTGGGGGATTTAGATACGCAGTATTTT.

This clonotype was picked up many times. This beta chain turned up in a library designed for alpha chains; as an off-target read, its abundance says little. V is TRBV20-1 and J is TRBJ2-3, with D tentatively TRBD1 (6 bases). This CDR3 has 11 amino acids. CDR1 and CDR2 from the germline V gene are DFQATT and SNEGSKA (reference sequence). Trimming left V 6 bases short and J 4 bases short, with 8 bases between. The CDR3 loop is CSAGTSDTQYF. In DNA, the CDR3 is TGCAGTGCCGGGACATCAGATACGCAGTATTTT.

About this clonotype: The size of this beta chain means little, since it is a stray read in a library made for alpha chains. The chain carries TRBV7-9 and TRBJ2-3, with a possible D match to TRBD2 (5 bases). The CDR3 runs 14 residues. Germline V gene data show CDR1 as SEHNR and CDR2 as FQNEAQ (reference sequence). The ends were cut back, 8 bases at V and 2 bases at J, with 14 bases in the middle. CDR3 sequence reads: CASGDYKDTDTQYF. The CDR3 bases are TGTGCCAGCGGAGACTATAAAGACACAGATACGCAGTATTTT.

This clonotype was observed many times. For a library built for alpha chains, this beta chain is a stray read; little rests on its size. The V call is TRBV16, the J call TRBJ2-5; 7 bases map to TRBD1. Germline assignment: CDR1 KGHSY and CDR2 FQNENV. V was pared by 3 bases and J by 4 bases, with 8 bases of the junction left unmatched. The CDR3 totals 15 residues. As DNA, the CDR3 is TGTGCCAGCAGCCACACGACAGGGTCCTCAGAGACCCAGTACTTC. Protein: CASSHTTGSSETQYF.

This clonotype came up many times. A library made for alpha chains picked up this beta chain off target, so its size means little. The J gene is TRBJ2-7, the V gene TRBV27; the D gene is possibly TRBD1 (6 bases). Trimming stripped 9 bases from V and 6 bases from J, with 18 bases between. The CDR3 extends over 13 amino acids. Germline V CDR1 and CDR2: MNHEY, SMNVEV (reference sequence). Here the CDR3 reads CASNNRASSEQYF. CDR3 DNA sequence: TGTGCCAGTAACAACAGGGCCAGTTCCGAGCAGTACTTC.

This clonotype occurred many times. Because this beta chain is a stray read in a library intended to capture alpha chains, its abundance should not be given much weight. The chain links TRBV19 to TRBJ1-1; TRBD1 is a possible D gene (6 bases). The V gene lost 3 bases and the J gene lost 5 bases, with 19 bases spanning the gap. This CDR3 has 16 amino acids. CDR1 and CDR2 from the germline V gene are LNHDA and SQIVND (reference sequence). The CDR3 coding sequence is TGTGCCAGTAGTATGTGGGACCAGGGGTCTTGGACTGAAGCTTTCTTT. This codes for CASSMWDQGSWTEAFF.

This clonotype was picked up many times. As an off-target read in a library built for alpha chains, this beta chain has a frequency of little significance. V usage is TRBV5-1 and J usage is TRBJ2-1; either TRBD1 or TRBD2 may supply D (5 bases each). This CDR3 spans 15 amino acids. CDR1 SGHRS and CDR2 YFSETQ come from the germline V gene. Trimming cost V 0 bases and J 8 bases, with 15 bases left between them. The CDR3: CASSLDPGLLDEQFF. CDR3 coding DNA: TGCGCCAGCAGCTTGGACCCGGGGCTTTTGGATGAGCAGTTCTTC.

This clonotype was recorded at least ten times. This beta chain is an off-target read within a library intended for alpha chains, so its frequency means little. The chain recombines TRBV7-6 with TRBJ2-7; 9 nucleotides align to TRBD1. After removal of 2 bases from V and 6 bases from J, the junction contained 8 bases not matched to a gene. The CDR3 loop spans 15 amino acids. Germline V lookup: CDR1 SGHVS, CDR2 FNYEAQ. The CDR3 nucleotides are TGTGCCAGCAGCTTAATTCCGGGACAGGGATCCGAGCAGTACGTC. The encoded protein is CASSLIPGQGSEQYV.

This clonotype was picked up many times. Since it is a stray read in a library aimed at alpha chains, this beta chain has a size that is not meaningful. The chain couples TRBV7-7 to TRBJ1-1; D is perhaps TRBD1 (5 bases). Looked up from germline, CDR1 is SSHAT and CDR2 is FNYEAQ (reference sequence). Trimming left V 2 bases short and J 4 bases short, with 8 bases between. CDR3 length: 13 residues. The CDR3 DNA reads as TGTGCCAGCAGCTTAAACGGGGGCACTGAAGCTTTCTTT. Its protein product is CASSLNGGTEAFF.

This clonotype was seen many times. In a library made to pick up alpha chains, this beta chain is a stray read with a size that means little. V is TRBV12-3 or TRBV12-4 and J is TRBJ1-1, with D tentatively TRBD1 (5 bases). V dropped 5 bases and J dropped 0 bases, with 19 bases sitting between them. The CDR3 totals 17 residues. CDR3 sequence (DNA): TGTGCCAGCAGTGGCCTTTATTCCGGGGCTCTGAACACTGAAGCTTTCTTT. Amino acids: CASSGLYSGALNTEAFF.

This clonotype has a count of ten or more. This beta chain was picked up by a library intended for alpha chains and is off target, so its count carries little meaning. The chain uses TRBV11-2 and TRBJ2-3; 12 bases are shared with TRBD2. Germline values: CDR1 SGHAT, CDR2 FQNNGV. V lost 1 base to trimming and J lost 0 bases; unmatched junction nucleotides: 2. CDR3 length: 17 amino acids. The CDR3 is CASSLGTSGISTDTQYF. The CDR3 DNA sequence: TGTGCCAGCAGCTTAGGGACTAGCGGGATTAGCACAGATACGCAGTATTTT.

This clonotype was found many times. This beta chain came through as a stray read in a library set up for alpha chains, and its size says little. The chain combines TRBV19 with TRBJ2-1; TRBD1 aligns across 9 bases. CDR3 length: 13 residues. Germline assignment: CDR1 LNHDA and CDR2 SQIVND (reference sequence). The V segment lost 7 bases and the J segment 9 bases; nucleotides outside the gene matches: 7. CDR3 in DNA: TGTGCCAGTAAGGATGACAGGGGGGGTGAGCAGTTCTTC. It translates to CASKDDRGGEQFF.

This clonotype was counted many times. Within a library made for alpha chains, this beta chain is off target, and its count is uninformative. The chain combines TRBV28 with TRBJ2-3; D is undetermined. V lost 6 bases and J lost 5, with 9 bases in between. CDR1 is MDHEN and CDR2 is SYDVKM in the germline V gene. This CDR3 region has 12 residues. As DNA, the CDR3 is TGTGCCAGCAGGGGATTAGGAGATACGCAGTATTTT. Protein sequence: CASRGLGDTQYF.

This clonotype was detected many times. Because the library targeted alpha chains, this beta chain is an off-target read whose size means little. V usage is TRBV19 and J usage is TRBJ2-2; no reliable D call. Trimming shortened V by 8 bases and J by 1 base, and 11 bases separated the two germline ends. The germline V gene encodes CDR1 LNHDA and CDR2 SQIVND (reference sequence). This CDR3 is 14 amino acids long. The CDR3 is CASSVSENTGELFF. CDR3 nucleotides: TGTGCCAGTTCCGTCAGTGAGAACACCGGGGAGCTGTTTTTT.

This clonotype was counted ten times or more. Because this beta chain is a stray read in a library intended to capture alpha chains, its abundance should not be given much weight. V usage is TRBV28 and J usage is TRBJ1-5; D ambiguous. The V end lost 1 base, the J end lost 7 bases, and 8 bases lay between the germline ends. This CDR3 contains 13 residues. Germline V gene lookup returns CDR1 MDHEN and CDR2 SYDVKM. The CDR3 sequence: CASSLLSVQPQHF. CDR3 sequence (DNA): TGTGCCAGCAGTTTATTAAGTGTCCAGCCCCAGCATTTT.

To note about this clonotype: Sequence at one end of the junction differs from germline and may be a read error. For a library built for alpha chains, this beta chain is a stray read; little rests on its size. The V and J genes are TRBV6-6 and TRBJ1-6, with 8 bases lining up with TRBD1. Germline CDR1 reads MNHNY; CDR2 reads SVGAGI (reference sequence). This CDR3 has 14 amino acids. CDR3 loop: CATYGQGYISPLHF. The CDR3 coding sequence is TGTGCCACTTACGGACAGGGCTATATTTCACCCCTCCACTTT.

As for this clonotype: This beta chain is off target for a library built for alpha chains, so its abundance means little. The CDR3 DNA follows: TGTGCCAGCAGCCCCCCTTTAACTGGTGTTCCCGGGGAGCTGTTTTTT. Its protein is CASSPPLTGVPGELFF. This sequence joins TRBV7-2 and TRBJ2-2; D gene unclear. Germline-derived CDR1 and CDR2 are SGHTA and FQGNSA. This CDR3 has 16 amino acids. Trimming cost V 5 bases and J 6 bases, with 19 bases left between them.

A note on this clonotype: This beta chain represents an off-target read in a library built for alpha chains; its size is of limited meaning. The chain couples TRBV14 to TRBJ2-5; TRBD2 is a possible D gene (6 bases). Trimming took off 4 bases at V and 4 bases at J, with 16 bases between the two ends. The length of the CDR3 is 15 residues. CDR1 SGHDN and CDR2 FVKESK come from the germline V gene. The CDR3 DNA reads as TGTGCCAGCAGCCCGTCGACCGGGACTCGAGAGACCCAGTACTTC. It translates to CASSPSTGTRETQYF.

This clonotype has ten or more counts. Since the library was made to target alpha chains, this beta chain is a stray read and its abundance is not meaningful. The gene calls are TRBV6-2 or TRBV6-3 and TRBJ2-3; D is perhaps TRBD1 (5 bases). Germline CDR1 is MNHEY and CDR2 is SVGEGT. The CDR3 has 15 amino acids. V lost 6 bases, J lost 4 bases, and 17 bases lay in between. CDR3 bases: TGTGCCAGCAGGGGCATGCAGGGTGGTTCAGATACGCAGTATTTT. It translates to CASRGMQGGSDTQYF.

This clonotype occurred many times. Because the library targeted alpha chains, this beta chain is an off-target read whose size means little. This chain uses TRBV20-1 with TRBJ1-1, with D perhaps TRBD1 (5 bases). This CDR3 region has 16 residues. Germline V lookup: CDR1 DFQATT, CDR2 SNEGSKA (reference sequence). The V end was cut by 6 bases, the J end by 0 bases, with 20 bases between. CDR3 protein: CSASWGPGFVNTEAFF. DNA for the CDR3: TGCAGTGCCTCTTGGGGCCCGGGATTTGTGAACACTGAAGCTTTCTTT.

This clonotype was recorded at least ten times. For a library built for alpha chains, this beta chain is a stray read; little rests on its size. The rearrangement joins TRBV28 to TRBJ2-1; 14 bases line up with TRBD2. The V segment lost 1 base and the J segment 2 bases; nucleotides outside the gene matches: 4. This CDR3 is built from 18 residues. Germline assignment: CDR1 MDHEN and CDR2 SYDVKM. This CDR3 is CASSLSGTSGGTYNEQFF. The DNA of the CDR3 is TGTGCCAGCAGTTTATCGGGGACTAGCGGGGGCACCTACAATGAGCAGTTCTTC. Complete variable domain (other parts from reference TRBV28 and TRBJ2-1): DVKVTQSSRYLVKRTGEKVFLECVQDMDHENMFWYRQDPGLGLRLIYFSYDVKMKEKGDIPEGYSVSREKKERFSLILESASTNQTSMYLCASSLSGTSGGTYNEQFFGPGTRLTVL.